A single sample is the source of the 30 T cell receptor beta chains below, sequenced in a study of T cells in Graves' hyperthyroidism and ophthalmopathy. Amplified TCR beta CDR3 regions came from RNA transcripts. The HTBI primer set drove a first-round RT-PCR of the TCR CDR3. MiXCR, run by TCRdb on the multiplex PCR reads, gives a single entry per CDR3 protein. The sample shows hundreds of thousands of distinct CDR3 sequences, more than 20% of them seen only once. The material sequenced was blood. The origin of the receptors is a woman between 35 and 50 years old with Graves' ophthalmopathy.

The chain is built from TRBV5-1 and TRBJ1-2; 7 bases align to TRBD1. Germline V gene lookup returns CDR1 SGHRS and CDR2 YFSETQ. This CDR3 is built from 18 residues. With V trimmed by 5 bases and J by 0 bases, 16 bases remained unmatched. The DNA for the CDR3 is TGCGCCAGCAGGGACGACGGTTCAGGGGGATCAGCTAACTATGGCTACACCTTC. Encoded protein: CASRDDGSGGSANYGYTF.

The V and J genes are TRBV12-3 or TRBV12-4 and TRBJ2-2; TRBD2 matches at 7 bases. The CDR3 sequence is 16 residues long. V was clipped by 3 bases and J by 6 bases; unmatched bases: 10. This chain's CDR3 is CASSLGGSRYPGELFF. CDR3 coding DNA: TGTGCCAGCAGTTTGGGGGGGAGCCGGTACCCCGGGGAGCTGTTTTTT.

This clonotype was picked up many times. CDR3 DNA sequence: TGTGCCAGCAGCTTCGTGACTAGCGGGAGTCGATACGAGCAGTACTTC. Amino acid sequence: CASSFVTSGSRYEQYF. The chain recombines TRBV7-9 with TRBJ2-7; 12 positions match TRBD2. With 3 bases clipped from V and 4 bases from J, the junction kept 7 bases outside the gene matches. The CDR3 consists of 16 residues. In germline, CDR1 is SEHNR, CDR2 FQNEAQ (reference sequence). Complete variable domain (other parts from reference TRBV7-9 and TRBJ2-7): DTGVSQNPRHKITKRGQNVTFRCDPISEHNRLYWYRQTLGQGPEFLTYFQNEAQLEKSRLLSDRFSAERPKGSFSTLEIQRTEQGDSAMYLCASSFVTSGSRYEQYFGPGTRLTVT.

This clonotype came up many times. Here the CDR3 DNA reads TGTGCCAGCAGAGGGACAGAGAAGGCCTTCTACGAGCAGTACTTC. It codes for CASRGTEKAFYEQYF. V and J are TRBV28 and TRBJ2-7, with 7 bases matching TRBD1. The CDR3 is 15 residues long. Germline lookup yields CDR1 MDHEN and CDR2 SYDVKM. The V gene end was trimmed by 6 bases and the J gene end by 3 bases; junction bases not matched to a gene: 11.

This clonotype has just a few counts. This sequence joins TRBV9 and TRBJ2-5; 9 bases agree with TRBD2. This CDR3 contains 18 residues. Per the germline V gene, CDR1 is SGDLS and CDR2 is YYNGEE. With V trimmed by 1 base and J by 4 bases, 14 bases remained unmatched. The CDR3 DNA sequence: TGTGCCAGCAGCGTATCGGGCGGGGGGGCCGCTATTGGAGAGACCCAGTACTTC. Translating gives CASSVSGGGAAIGETQYF.

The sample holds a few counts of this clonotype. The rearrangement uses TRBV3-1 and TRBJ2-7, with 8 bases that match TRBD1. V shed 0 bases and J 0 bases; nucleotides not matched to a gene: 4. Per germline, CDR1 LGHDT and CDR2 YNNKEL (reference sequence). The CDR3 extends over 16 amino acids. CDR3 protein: CASSQDAGTGSYEQYF. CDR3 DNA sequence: TGTGCCAGCAGCCAAGACGCCGGGACAGGCTCCTACGAGCAGTACTTC.

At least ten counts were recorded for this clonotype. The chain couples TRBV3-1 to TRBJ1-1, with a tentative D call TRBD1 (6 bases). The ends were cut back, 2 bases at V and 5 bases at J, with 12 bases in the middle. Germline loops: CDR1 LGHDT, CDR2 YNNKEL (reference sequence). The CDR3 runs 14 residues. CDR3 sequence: CASSQSGGSTEAFF. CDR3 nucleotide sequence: TGTGCCAGCAGCCAATCGGGGGGCTCGACTGAAGCTTTCTTT.

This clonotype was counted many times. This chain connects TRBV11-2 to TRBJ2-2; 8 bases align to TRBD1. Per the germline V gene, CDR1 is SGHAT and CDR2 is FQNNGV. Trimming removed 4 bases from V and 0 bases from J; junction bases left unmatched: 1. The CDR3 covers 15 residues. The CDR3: CASSSTGANTGELFF. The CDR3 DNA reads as TGTGCCAGCAGCTCGACAGGGGCGAACACCGGGGAGCTGTTTTTT.

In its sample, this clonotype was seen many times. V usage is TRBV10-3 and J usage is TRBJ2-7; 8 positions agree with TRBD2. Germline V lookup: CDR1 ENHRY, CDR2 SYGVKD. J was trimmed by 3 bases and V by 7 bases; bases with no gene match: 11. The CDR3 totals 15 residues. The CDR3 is CAITSAGVHFYEQYF. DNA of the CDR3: TGTGCCATCACCTCAGCGGGAGTCCACTTCTACGAGCAGTACTTC.

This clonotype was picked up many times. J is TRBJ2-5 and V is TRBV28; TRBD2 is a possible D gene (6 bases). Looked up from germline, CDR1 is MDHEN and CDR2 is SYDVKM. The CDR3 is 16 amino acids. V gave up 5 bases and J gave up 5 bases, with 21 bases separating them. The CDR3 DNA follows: TGTGCCAGCAGTAACCCCTACCGGAGGGCCGGGGAGACCCAGTACTTC. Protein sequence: CASSNPYRRAGETQYF.

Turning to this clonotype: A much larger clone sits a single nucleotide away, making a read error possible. The CDR3 is CASSLGQDLRTQYF. Written as DNA, the CDR3 is TGTGCCAGCAGTTTGGGACAGGACTTGAGGACCCAGTACTTC. This chain links TRBV6-2 or TRBV6-3 with TRBJ2-5, with 8 nucleotides matching TRBD1. CDR1 is MNHEY, CDR2 SVGEGT, per germline. This CDR3 spans 14 amino acids. V trimming: 4 bases; J trimming: 7 bases; junction bases outside the gene matches: 8.

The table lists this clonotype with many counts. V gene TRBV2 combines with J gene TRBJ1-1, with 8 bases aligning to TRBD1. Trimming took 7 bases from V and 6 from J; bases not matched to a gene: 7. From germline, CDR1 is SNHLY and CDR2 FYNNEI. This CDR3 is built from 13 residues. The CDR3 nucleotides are TGTGCCAGCAACAACAGGGGGGTGGCTGAAGCTTTCTTT. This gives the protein CASNNRGVAEAFF.

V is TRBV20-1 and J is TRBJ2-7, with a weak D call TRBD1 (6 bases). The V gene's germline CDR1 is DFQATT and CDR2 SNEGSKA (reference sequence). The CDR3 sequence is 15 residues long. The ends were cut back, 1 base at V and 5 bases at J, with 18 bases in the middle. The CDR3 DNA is TGCAGTGCTAGAGTTGGGACACCTGACGGGCACGAGCAGTACTTC. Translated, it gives CSARVGTPDGHEQYF.

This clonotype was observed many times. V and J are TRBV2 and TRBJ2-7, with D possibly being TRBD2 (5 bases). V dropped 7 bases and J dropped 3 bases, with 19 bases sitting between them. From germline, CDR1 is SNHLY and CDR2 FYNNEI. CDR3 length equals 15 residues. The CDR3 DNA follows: TGTGCCAGCAAGGCCCCCGGGGATGGTGGCTACGAGCAGTACTTC. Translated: CASKAPGDGGYEQYF. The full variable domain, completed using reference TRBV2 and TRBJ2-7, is EPEVTQTPSHQVTQMGQEVILRCVPISNHLYFYWYRQILGQKVEFLVSFYNNEISEKSEIFDDQFSVERPDGSNFTLKIRSTKLEDSAMYFCASKAPGDGGYEQYFGPGTRLTVT.

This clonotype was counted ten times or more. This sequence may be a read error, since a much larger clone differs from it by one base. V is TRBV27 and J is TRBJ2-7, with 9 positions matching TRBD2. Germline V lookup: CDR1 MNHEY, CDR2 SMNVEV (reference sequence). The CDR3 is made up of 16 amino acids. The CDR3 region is CASSLRSGSSSYGQYF. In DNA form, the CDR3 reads TGTGCCAGCAGTTTGCGTAGCGGGAGTTCGTCCTACGGGCAGTACTTC.

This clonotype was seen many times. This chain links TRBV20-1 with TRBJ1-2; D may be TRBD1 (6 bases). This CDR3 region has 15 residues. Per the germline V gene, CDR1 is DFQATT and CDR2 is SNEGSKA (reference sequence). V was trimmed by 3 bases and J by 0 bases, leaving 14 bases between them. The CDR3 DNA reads TGCAGTGCTAGTCCGGACAGACTAACTAACTATGGCTACACCTTC. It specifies CSASPDRLTNYGYTF.

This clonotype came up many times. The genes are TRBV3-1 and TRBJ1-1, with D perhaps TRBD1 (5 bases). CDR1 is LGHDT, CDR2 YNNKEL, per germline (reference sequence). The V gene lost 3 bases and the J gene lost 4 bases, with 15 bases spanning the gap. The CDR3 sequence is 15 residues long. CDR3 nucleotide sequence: TGTGCCAGCAGCCAGGGGGACCCCGCTAGCACTGAAGCTTTCTTT. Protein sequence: CASSQGDPASTEAFF.

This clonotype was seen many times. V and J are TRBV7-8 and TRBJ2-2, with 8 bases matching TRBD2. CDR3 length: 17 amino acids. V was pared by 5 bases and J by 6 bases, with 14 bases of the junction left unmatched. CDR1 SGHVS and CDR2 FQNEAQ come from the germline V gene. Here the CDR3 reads CASSPIGLAGNAGELFF. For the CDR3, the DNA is TGTGCCAGCAGCCCGATTGGGCTAGCGGGTAACGCCGGGGAGCTGTTTTTT.

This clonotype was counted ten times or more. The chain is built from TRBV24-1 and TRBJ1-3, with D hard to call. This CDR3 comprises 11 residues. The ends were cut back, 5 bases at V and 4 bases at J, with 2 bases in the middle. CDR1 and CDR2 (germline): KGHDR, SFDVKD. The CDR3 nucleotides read TGTGCCACCAGTGCCGGAAACACCATATATTTT. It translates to CATSAGNTIYF.

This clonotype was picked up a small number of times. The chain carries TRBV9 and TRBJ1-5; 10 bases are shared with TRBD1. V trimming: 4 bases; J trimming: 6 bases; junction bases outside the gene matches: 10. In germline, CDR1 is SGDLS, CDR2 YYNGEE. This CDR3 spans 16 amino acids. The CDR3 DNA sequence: TGTGCCAGCAGCACAGGGACAGGGGCCCTTGGTCAGCCCCAGCATTTT. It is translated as CASSTGTGALGQPQHF.

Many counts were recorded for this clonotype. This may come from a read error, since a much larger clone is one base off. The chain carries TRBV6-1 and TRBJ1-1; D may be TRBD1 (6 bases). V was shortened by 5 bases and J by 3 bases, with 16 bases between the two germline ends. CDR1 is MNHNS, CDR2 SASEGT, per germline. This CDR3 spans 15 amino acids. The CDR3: CASSLDSQIDTEAFF. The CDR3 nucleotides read TGTGCCAGCAGTCTGGACAGCCAAATCGACACTGAAGCTTTCTTT.

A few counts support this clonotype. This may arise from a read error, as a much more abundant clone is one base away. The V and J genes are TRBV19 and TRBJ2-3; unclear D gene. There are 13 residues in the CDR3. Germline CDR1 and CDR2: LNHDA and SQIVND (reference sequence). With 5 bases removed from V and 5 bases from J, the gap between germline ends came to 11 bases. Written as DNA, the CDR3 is TGTGCCAGTAGTCTTAGGACGGTAGATACGCAGTATTTT. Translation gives CASSLRTVDTQYF.

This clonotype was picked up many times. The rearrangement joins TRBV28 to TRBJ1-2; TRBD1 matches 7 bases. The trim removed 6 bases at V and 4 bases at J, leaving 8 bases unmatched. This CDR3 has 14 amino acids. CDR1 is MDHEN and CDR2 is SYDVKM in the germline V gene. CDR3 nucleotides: TGTGCCAGCAGAAAACAGGGGCTCGGCTATGGCTACACCTTC. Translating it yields CASRKQGLGYGYTF.

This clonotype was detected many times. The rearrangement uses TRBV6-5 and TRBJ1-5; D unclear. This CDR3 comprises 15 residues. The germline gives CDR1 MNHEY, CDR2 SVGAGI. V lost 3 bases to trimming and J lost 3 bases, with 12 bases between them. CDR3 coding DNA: TGTGCCAGCAGTTATTCCCAGAACCTCAATCAGCCCCAGCATTTT. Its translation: CASSYSQNLNQPQHF.

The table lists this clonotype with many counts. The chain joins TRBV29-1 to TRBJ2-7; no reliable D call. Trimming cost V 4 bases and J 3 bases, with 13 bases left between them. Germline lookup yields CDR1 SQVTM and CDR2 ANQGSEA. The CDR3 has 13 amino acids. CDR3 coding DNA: TGCAGCGTTGGGAAGGGCAATGGCTACGAGCAGTACTTC. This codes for CSVGKGNGYEQYF.

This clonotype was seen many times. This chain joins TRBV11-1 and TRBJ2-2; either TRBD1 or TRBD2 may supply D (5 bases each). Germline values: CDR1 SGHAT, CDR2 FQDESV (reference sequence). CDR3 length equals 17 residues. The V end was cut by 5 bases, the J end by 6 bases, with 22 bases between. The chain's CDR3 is CASSPPSGTPRAGELFF. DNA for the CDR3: TGTGCCAGCAGCCCGCCCTCCGGGACCCCGAGGGCCGGGGAGCTGTTTTTT.

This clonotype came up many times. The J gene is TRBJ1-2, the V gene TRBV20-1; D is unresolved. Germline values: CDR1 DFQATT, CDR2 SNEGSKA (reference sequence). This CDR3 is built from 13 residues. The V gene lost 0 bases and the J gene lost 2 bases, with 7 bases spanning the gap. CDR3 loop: CSARDLSNYGYTF. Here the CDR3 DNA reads TGCAGTGCTAGAGATCTGTCAAACTATGGCTACACCTTC.

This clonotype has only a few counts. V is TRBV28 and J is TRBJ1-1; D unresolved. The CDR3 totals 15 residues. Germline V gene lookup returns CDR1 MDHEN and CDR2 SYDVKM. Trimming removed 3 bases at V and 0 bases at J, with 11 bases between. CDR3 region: CASSFSASMNTEAFF. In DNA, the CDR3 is TGTGCCAGCAGTTTTTCCGCATCCATGAACACTGAAGCTTTCTTT.

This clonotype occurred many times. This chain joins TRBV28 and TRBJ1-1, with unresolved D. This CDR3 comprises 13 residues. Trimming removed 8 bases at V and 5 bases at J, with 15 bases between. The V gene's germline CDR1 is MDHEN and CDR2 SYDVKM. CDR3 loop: CASSFGVRTEAFF. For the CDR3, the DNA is TGTGCCAGCTCTTTTGGGGTCCGGACTGAAGCTTTCTTT.

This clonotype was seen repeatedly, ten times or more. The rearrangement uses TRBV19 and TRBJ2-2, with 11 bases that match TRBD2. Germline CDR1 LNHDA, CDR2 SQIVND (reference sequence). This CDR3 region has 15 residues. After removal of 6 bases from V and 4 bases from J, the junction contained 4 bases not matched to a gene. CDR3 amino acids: CASRTSGSSTGELFF. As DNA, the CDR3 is TGTGCCAGTAGAACTAGCGGGAGTTCCACCGGGGAGCTGTTTTTT.